This entry describes one TCR beta chain. Its antigen remains unidentified. It has no much larger one-base neighbor in the sample; base qualities were not kept. Participants in the prospective study were enrolled through a virtual design, were aged roughly 18 to 100 years, and lived in roughly 24 United States geographic areas. In the prospective study, cohorts were assigned on the basis of participant-reported clinical history obtained from a screening survey and a study questionnaire. Recovered participants in ImmuneRACE Cohort 3 were defined as having two consecutive negative NP/OP PCR tests, clearance from a healthcare professional, or resolution of symptoms. In the prospective study, whole blood, serum and a nasopharyngeal or oropharyngeal swab were collected from each participant by mobile phlebotomists. Over a roughly 2-month period, participants in the prospective study had the option of providing additional blood draws and questionnaires. Blood samples from the prospective study were shipped frozen or at room temperature prior to DNA extraction.

This entry belongs to a study of blood T cell repertoires in COVID-19 (dated by TCRdb to about 2020). Concerning the study at large: Collaborator samples came from the United States, Italy and Spain and covered acute and convalescent phases of COVID-19. The material from the prospective study consisted of cDNA or gDNA derived from T cells, B-cell-depleted T cells, or PBMCs. The dataset comprised deeply sampled blood TCRbeta repertoires from subjects exposed to, actively infected with, or recovered from COVID-19. The repertoires were released in a freely available public database meant as a resource for research on the immune response to SARS-CoV-2. The samples were drawn from two sources: the first 160 participants of the ongoing ImmuneRACE study, and about 1,300 subjects contributed by 6 global collaborators. The sample metadata nearly always contained a de-identified subject ID, COVID-19 status, age in years and sex. Where HLA class I and class II types were available, the types were taken from metadata supplied by the sample provider, not from assay-based typing.

General findings and caveats noted by the study authors: Clinical and demographic metadata were provided uncurated, with the amount varying by source and participant.

The junction shows trimming of 3 bases on V and 5 bases on J, plus 6 bases between the germline ends. CDR1 and CDR2 are read off the germline V gene as KGHSH and LQKENI. Including cysteine and phenylalanine, the CDR3 has 12 amino acids. Only the CDR3 region is kept as DNA, spanning 36 bases read in frame from base 1. TCRbeta CDR3 regions were amplified from genomic DNA using the immunoSEQ Assay, a bias-controlled multiplex PCR. Per the source publication's procedure: Nucleated cell counts per sample were estimated from amplification of reference gene primers within the assay. Sequence reads were collapsed and filtered to measure the absolute abundance of every unique TCRbeta CDR3 rearrangement. For each sample, productive Simpson clonality was calculated as the square root of Simpson's diversity index across productive rearrangements. Not all clones reach the TCRdb copy of this immuneACCESS table, which keeps in-frame sequences only. Checked studies attribute under half of the gap to unresolved V genes and leave the rest unexplained. V, J and clone size reflect that table, while D and trimming were determined from the DNA. For this sample the table gives fewer than 300,000 clones, of which 85% were detected only once. Of the sample, roughly 2.6% is held by the ten largest clones.

The clonotype originates from a woman in her 50s who had recovered from COVID-19. Sequenced input: PBMCs or T cells enriched from blood (not recorded which). The sequence joins TRBV18 to TRBJ2-3; a weak D assignment points to TRBD2 (6 bases agree). The DNA sequence is given as TGTGCCAGCTCACCGCGGGGAGATACGCAGTATTTT. Translated, this is CASSPRGDTQYF.